The rows below give T cell receptor beta chains drawn from one sample of a study of chemoradiotherapy in HPV16-positive cancers. Method: immunoSEQ multiplex PCR; TCRdb's copy keeps in-frame clones and lacks some. The data contain around 29,000 clones, roughly 92% of them seen just once; the ten biggest clones take up more than 15%. Sequencing was performed on blood, taken from a patient who underwent chemoradiotherapy. These receptors were taken from a human donor with HPV-associated anogenital cancer. Both conserved end residues are part of each CDR3. D genes are given only for firm matches. Clone size is given for some rows only: seen once, a few or many times, or a class if the clone is expanded.

size,J,V,D,CDR3,DNA
NA,TRBJ1-4,TRBV19,NA,CASTAGRGAREKLFF,TGTGCCAGTACCGCAGGCCGGGGGGCCCGTGAAAAACTGTTTTTT
once,TRBJ2-1,TRBV5-1,TRBD1,CASSQGQTYNEQFF,TGCGCCAGCAGCCAGGGACAGACCTACAATGAGCAGTTCTTC
NA,TRBJ2-1,TRBV9,TRBD2,CASSVYAGGNNEQFF,TGTGCCAGCAGCGTATATGCGGGAGGTAACAATGAGCAGTTCTTC
once,TRBJ1-1,TRBV29-1,TRBD1,CSVIRGDEAFF,TGCAGCGTTATCAGGGGGGACGAAGCTTTCTTT
NA,TRBJ2-3,TRBV4-3,NA,CASSQGRTQYF,TGCGCCAGCAGCCAAGGCAGGACGCAGTATTTT
NA,TRBJ1-1,TRBV7-3,NA,CASKGAPNTEAFF,TGTGCCAGCAAAGGGGCACCGAACACTGAAGCTTTCTTT
NA,TRBJ2-1,TRBV7-8,NA,CASSLFGIRQNNEQFF,TGTGCCAGCAGCTTATTCGGAATTAGGCAAAACAATGAGCAGTTCTTC
NA,TRBJ1-2,TRBV19,NA,CASSMSGGYGYTF,TGTGCCAGTAGTATGTCGGGGGGCTATGGCTACACCTTC
once,TRBJ2-4,TRBV28,NA,CASSWSGGRNIQYF,TGTGCCAGCAGTTGGTCTGGGGGTAGAAACATTCAGTACTTC
NA,TRBJ2-1,TRBV14,TRBD2,CASSLLNLGLKDNEQFF,TGTGCCAGCAGCCTCTTGAATTTGGGACTAAAAGACAATGAGCAGTTCTTC
NA,TRBJ2-7,TRBV6-5,NA,CASQLAPRGTNEQYF,TGTGCCAGTCAGCTGGCCCCCAGGGGTACGAACGAGCAGTACTTC
NA,TRBJ2-7,TRBV7-8,NA,CASSSVGYEQYF,TGTGCCAGCAGCTCAGTTGGCTACGAGCAGTACTTC
NA,TRBJ2-7,TRBV11-2,NA,CASSYRRQADYEQYF,TGTGCCAGCAGCTACCGCCGGCAGGCGGACTACGAGCAGTACTTC
NA,TRBJ2-3,TRBV5-5,TRBD1,CASSPKDRGSDTQYF,TGTGCCAGCAGCCCCAAGGACAGGGGGTCCGATACGCAGTATTTT
NA,TRBJ2-7,TRBV1,NA,CTSSQVTSGAPWEQYF,TGCACCAGCAGCCAAGTCACTAGCGGGGCCCCTTGGGAGCAGTACTTC
once,TRBJ2-1,TRBV5-6,TRBD2,CASSRGGLAYNEQFF,TGTGCCAGCAGCCGAGGAGGACTAGCCTACAATGAGCAGTTCTTC
NA,TRBJ2-5,TRBV28,NA,CASSGAPGGFWETQYF,TGTGCCAGCAGTGGGGCACCGGGGGGCTTCTGGGAGACCCAGTACTTC